The rows below give T cell receptor beta chains drawn from one sample of a study of tumor-infiltrating lymphocytes in localized non-small cell lung cancer. TCRdb keeps only in-frame clones here, not all; method: immunoSEQ multiplex PCR. The sample consists of about 22,000 clones, over 70% of them appearing once. Sequencing was performed on lung tumor tissue. The receptors derive from a human donor with non-small cell lung cancer. The CDR3 runs from the conserved cysteine through the conserved F or W. Each record gives: D gene, V gene, J gene, clone size, CDR3 DNA, CDR3 protein. The D gene is left open where the match is weak. Expanded clones are given a class, and other clones once, few, many or no size at all.

>.|TRBV29-1|TRBJ2-1|.
TGCAGCGTTGGAGGTTGGAGCTCCTACAATGAGCAGTTCTTC
CSVGGWSSYNEQFF
>.|TRBV7-8|TRBJ1-2|.
TGTGCCAGCAGCTTAGCGAGCCCTGGTTCCGGCTACACCTTC
CASSLASPGSGYTF
>.|TRBV19|TRBJ2-5|.
TGTGCCAGTAGATTGGGGGATGGACAGCAAGAGACCCAGTACTTC
CASRLGDGQQETQYF
>.|TRBV28|TRBJ2-5|.
TGTGCCAGCAGTTTAAATTGGAGGGTGGAGACCCAGTACTTC
CASSLNWRVETQYF
>.|TRBV7-2|TRBJ1-1|.
TGTGCCAGCAGCTTACAAGGGTCCACTGAAGCTTTCTTT
CASSLQGSTEAFF
>TRBD1|TRBV5-1|TRBJ2-2|once
TGCGCCAGCAGCTTACAGGGGGCAAACACCGGGGAGCTGTTTTTT
CASSLQGANTGELFF
>.|TRBV10-3|TRBJ1-2|.
TGTGCCATCAGTGAGCAGGAGCCAAACTATGGCTACACCTTC
CAISEQEPNYGYTF
>.|TRBV6-5|TRBJ2-7|once
TGTGCCAGCAGTCCACCTAGGGCGTACGAGCAGTACTTC
CASSPPRAYEQYF
>.|TRBV4-3|TRBJ1-2|.
TGCGCCAGCAGCCCTCGGGCTGACGACTATGGCTACACCTTC
CASSPRADDYGYTF
>.|TRBV7-3|TRBJ2-1|.
TGTGCCAGCAGCTTAACGGGGGGACTGGCCTACAATGAGCAGTTCTTC
CASSLTGGLAYNEQFF
>.|TRBV2|TRBJ1-2|.
TGTGCCAGCAGTGCTGAGACAGCTAACTATGGCTACACCTTC
CASSAETANYGYTF
>TRBD2|TRBV7-3|TRBJ2-7|medium-sized
TGTGCCAGCAGCTTGGGGGGAGGGAGCTCCTACGAGCAGTACTTC
CASSLGGGSSYEQYF
>.|TRBV5-4|TRBJ2-7|.
TGTGCCAGCAGCTTGGCCCGTAGGGTTAACGAGCAGTACTTC
CASSLARRVNEQYF
>.|TRBV11-2|TRBJ1-4|few
TGTGCCAGCAGCTCACTTCGGGGGCCTAATGAAAAACTGTTTTTT
CASSSLRGPNEKLFF
>TRBD2|TRBV5-1|TRBJ2-7|.
TGCGCCAGCAGCCCGGGGGGGACCCTGAGCTCCTACGAGCAGTACTTC
CASSPGGTLSSYEQYF
>TRBD2|TRBV7-9|TRBJ2-5|.
TGTGCCAGCAGCTTATTTGGTAGCGGGGCCTGGCAGAGGGGAGAGACCCAGTACTTC
CASSLFGSGAWQRGETQYF
>.|TRBV5-6|TRBJ2-3|.
TGTGCCAGCAGCAGAACGAGGGATACGCAGTATTTT
CASSRTRDTQYF
>.|TRBV28|TRBJ2-1|.
TGTGCCAGCAGTTTTCTTACTTTCTTAGCGGCCTCCTACAATGAGCAGTTCTTC
CASSFLTFLAASYNEQFF
>.|TRBV10-3|TRBJ2-7|.
TGTGCCATCAGTGAGTTGGGCCAGGCCCGCGAGCAGTACTTC
CAISELGQAREQYF
>TRBD1|TRBV19|TRBJ1-5|.
TGTGCCAGTAGTCATCCGGACAGGGCTAGCAATCAGCCCCAGCATTTT
CASSHPDRASNQPQHF
>TRBD2|TRBV5-1|TRBJ2-1|.
TGCGCCAGCAGCTGGTTGGGACTAGCGGGAGGGAGCTCCTACAATGAGCAGTTCTTC
CASSWLGLAGGSSYNEQFF
>.|TRBV29-1|TRBJ1-5|.
TGCAGCGTTACCCAGGGTGAGGGATATCAGCCCCAGCATTTT
CSVTQGEGYQPQHF
>.|TRBV7-2|TRBJ2-3|once
TGTGCCAGCAGCTTGGTCGGTGGGACTACGCAGTATTTT
CASSLVGGTTQYF
>.|TRBV5-1|TRBJ2-7|.
TGCGCCAGCAGCTTGGCCGGGGGACAGAGCGAGCAGTACTTC
CASSLAGGQSEQYF
>TRBD1|TRBV19|TRBJ1-4|.
TGTGCCAGTCGGTCCCTGGGACAGAATACCGAAAAACTGTTTTTT
CASRSLGQNTEKLFF
>.|TRBV7-9|TRBJ2-2|.
TGTGCCAGCAGCCCGAGGGGCCATCAGGCCGGGGAGCTGTTTTTT
CASSPRGHQAGELFF
>.|TRBV10-1|TRBJ2-2|.
TGCGCCAGCACGGACACCACCGGGGAGCTGTTTTTT
CASTDTTGELFF
>TRBD2|TRBV11-2|TRBJ2-3|.
TGTGCCAGCAGCCCTTGGCGGGGGACGGGCACAGATACGCAGTATTTT
CASSPWRGTGTDTQYF
>.|TRBV19|TRBJ2-7|once
TGTGCCAGTAGTATTGTCCTGAGCTCCTACGAGCAGTACTTC
CASSIVLSSYEQYF
>TRBD1|TRBV15|TRBJ1-2|once
TGTGCCACCAGCCCTCGGACAGGGGGCTATGGCTACACCTTC
CATSPRTGGYGYTF
>TRBD2|TRBV6-5|TRBJ2-1|few
TGTGCCAGCAGTTCGGCTAGCGGGAGAACCTACAATGAGCAGTTCTTC
CASSSASGRTYNEQFF
>.|TRBV5-1|TRBJ2-2|.
TGCGCCAGCAGACAGCAGGGCACCGGGGAGCTGTTTTTT
CASRQQGTGELFF
>.|TRBV7-8|TRBJ2-3|.
TGTGCCAGCAGCTTAGGTGGGAAGACAGATACGCAGTATTTT
CASSLGGKTDTQYF
>.|TRBV7-9|TRBJ2-5|.
TGTGCCAGCAGCCCGGAGGGGGGATTCGCGGAGACCCAGTACTTC
CASSPEGGFAETQYF
>.|TRBV10-1|TRBJ2-7|.
TGCGCCAGCAGTGACCCCCGCAGGGGGGTCTACGAGCAGTACTTC
CASSDPRRGVYEQYF
>TRBD2|TRBV6-4|TRBJ2-7|few
TGTGCCAGCAGTGACTCCCACAGCCCAGCGGGAGGCTACTACGAGCAGTACTTC
CASSDSHSPAGGYYEQYF
>.|TRBV14|TRBJ2-1|once
TGTGCCAGCAGCCAAGTACTAGCTGCCAATGAGCAGTTCTTC
CASSQVLAANEQFF
>TRBD2|TRBV15|TRBJ2-5|.
TGTGCCACCAGCAGAGATGCTTTTAGCGGGGAGCAAGAGACCCAGTACTTC
CATSRDAFSGEQETQYF
>.|TRBV18|TRBJ1-2|once
TGTGCCAGCTCACCAGGTGAGCCAGGGTTCTATGGCTACACCTTC
CASSPGEPGFYGYTF
>TRBD1|TRBV28|TRBJ1-2|.
TGTGCCAGCAGTTTCCAGACAGGGGGCTATGGCTACACCTTC
CASSFQTGGYGYTF
>.|TRBV28|TRBJ1-5|once
TGTGCCACCCCCGGGATTCAACCGGATCAGCCCCAGCATTTT
CATPGIQPDQPQHF
>.|TRBV30|TRBJ1-5|.
TGTGCCTGGAGTGTGGACCGGGTTCCAGGCACTCAGCCCCAGCATTTT
CAWSVDRVPGTQPQHF
>.|TRBV7-2|TRBJ2-7|.
TGTGCCAGCAGCTTAGGACGGGGGATTGCTAGCTCCTACGAGCAGTACTTC
CASSLGRGIASSYEQYF
>TRBD2|TRBV11-2|TRBJ2-7|once
TGTGCCAGCAGCTTAGGGGAGGGATACGAGCAGTACTTC
CASSLGEGYEQYF